These T cell receptor beta chains were read from a single sample in a study. Method: immunoSEQ multiplex PCR; TCRdb's copy keeps in-frame clones and lacks some. The table lists about 68,000 clones, about 93% of them singletons, with around 4.5% in the top ten. The sample was PBMCs. These receptors came from a man aged 40-55 years with rheumatoid arthritis. The CDR3 runs from the conserved cysteine through the conserved F or W. D genes are given only for firm matches. Only part of the rows carry a size: once, few, many, or a class if the clone is expanded.

j_call d_call v_call clone_size cdr3_aa cdr3_nt
TRBJ1-2 - TRBV11-2 - CASSLAGGRNYGYTF TGTGCCAGCAGCCTGGCCGGGGGGCGCAACTATGGCTACACCTTC
TRBJ1-2 - TRBV6-5 - CASSESLGRGYGYTF TGTGCCAGCTCCGAATCACTGGGGAGAGGCTATGGCTACACCTTC
TRBJ2-3 TRBD2 TRBV9 - CASSSPEGLAPSGADTQYF TGTGCCAGCAGCTCCCCGGAGGGACTAGCCCCTTCTGGGGCAGATACGCAGTATTTT
TRBJ1-5 - TRBV5-5 - CASSLGNQPQHF TGTGCCAGCAGCTTGGGGAATCAGCCCCAGCATTTT
TRBJ1-6 - TRBV19 - CASSMGHVLIVSPLHF TGTGCCAGTAGTATGGGACACGTACTTATCGTTTCACCCCTCCACTTT
TRBJ2-5 TRBD1 TRBV5-6 - CASSLVGTGGQETQYF TGTGCCAGCAGCTTGGTGGGGACAGGGGGCCAAGAGACCCAGTACTTC
TRBJ2-1 - TRBV21-1 once CASMIVGGQGYGRANEQFF TGTGCCAGCATGATAGTCGGGGGACAGGGTTACGGGCGGGCGAATGAGCAGTTCTTC
TRBJ2-3 TRBD1 TRBV9 - CASSRTGEADTQYF TGTGCCAGCAGCAGGACAGGGGAAGCGGATACGCAGTATTTT
TRBJ1-4 - TRBV7-5 - CARSRQGQGEATNEKLFF TGTGCCAGAAGTCGACAGGGACAGGGGGAGGCAACTAATGAAAAACTGTTTTTT
TRBJ1-1 TRBD1 TRBV7-9 - CASSLAGQMNTEAFF TGTGCCAGCAGCTTAGCGGGACAGATGAACACTGAAGCTTTCTTT
TRBJ2-1 TRBD2 TRBV10-1 once CASSPGGYNEQFF TGCGCCAGCAGCCCGGGGGGCTACAATGAGCAGTTCTTC
TRBJ2-7 - TRBV6-5 - CASTPQGNVAYEQYF TGTGCCAGCACCCCCCAGGGTAACGTTGCCTACGAGCAGTACTTC
TRBJ1-4 TRBD1 TRBV7-2 - CASSSTGMNEKLFF TGTGCCAGCAGCTCGACAGGGATGAATGAAAAACTGTTTTTT
TRBJ2-1 - TRBV18 - CASSPLTASSLF TGTGCCAGCTCACCATTGACAGCCAGCTCGCTCTTC
TRBJ2-3 - TRBV18 - CASSSLQSSQDTQYF TGTGCCAGCTCGTCATTACAGAGTTCACAGGACACGCAGTATTTT
TRBJ2-2 TRBD1 TRBV7-9 few CASSHTDRGRDGELFF TGTGCCAGCAGCCATACGGACAGGGGGCGCGACGGGGAGCTGTTTTTT
TRBJ2-7 TRBD2 TRBV7-9 - CASSLTSGTSYEQYF TGTGCCAGCAGCTTGACAAGCGGGACCTCCTACGAGCAGTACTTC
TRBJ2-3 TRBD1 TRBV11-2 - CASSSPGQGADTQYF TGTGCCAGCAGCTCACCGGGACAGGGGGCAGATACGCAGTATTTT
TRBJ2-3 TRBD2 TRBV5-1 - CASSLVAGERTDTQYF TGCGCCAGCAGCTTGGTTGCGGGGGAGCGCACAGATACGCAGTATTTT
TRBJ2-7 - TRBV6-6 once CASSQSGQGYEQYF TGTGCCAGCAGTCAGTCGGGGCAGGGCTACGAGCAGTACTTC
TRBJ2-5 - TRBV11-2 - CASSPTHNQETQYF TGTGCCAGCAGCCCGACCCACAATCAAGAGACCCAGTACTTC
TRBJ1-4 - TRBV9 - CASSVGPGSTNEKLFF TGTGCCAGCAGCGTAGGGCCCGGTTCAACTAATGAAAAACTGTTTTTT
TRBJ1-1 TRBD1 TRBV7-9 once CASSYRGQGGTEAFF TGTGCCAGCAGCTATAGGGGACAGGGGGGGACTGAAGCTTTCTTT
TRBJ2-1 - TRBV6-4 - CASSASRVAEQFF TGTGCCAGCAGTGCCTCTAGGGTTGCTGAGCAGTTCTTC
TRBJ2-5 - TRBV5-6 - CASSPRVYQETQYF TGTGCCAGCAGCCCGCGCGTGTACCAAGAGACCCAGTACTTC
TRBJ1-2 - TRBV5-6 - CASSATGSANYGYTF TGTGCCAGCAGCGCTACAGGGTCGGCTAACTATGGCTACACCTTC
TRBJ1-6 - TRBV28 - CASSPPQGGNSPLHF TGTGCCAGCAGTCCACCGCAGGGCGGAAATTCACCCCTCCACTTT
TRBJ1-2 - TRBV18 - CASSLGVGINYGYTF TGTGCCAGCTCACTAGGGGTCGGAATTAACTATGGCTACACCTTC
TRBJ1-6 - TRBV27 - CASSFQQQVNSPLHF TGTGCCAGCAGTTTCCAACAGCAAGTTAATTCACCCCTCCACTTT